Listed below are T cell receptor beta chains from one sample, sequenced in a study of blood T cell repertoires in COVID-19. Sequencing used immunoSEQ multiplex PCR; TCRdb keeps in-frame clones, though not all of them. The table shows about 200,000 clones, with more than 75% occurring only once. Material for sequencing was peripheral blood. These receptor sequences come from an older woman with COVID-19, enrolled during active disease. CDR3s include the opening cysteine and the closing phenylalanine or tryptophan. A D gene is named only where the DNA matches it firmly. Rows give clone size only sometimes, using once, few, many, or a class for an expanded clone.

few,TRBJ1-2,-,TRBV5-1,14,TGCGCCAGCGCCCCAGGAGGGTCTGGCTATGGCTACACCTTC,CASAPGGSGYGYTF
-,TRBJ1-2,-,TRBV6-4,11,TGTGCCAGCAGTGGTAACGAGGGCTACACCTTC,CASSGNEGYTF
-,TRBJ1-2,TRBD1,TRBV28,14,TGTGCCAGCAGTCGAGGACAGGCGAACTATGGCTACACCTTC,CASSRGQANYGYTF
-,TRBJ2-2,TRBD1,TRBV6-5,14,TGTGCCAGCAGTAGACAGGGAAGGGCCGGGGAGCTGTTTTTT,CASSRQGRAGELFF
-,TRBJ2-6,TRBD1,TRBV19,16,TGTGCCAGTAGTCTTAGACAGGGATCTGGGGCCAACGTCCTGACTTTC,CASSLRQGSGANVLTF
-,TRBJ1-3,-,TRBV5-4,14,TGTGCCAGCAGCTTGGCGGGATCCGGAAACACCATATATTTT,CASSLAGSGNTIYF
-,TRBJ2-1,-,TRBV9,13,TGTGCCAGCAGCGTAGATTCATACAATGAGCAGTTCTTC,CASSVDSYNEQFF
-,TRBJ2-3,TRBD2,TRBV29-1,16,TGCAGCGTTGTACCGGGGCGGGGGGCCTCCACAGATACGCAGTATTTT,CSVVPGRGASTDTQYF
-,TRBJ2-4,-,TRBV19,13,TGTGCCAGTCAGCAGGGGCCCAGAAACATTCAGTACTTC,CASQQGPRNIQYF
-,TRBJ1-1,-,TRBV7-9,12,TGTGCCAGCAGCTTGGGGCTGAGAGCAGCTTTCTTT,CASSLGLRAAFF
-,TRBJ1-2,TRBD1,TRBV7-2,15,TGTGCCAGCAGCGGGGGACAGGCAAACCCCTATGGCTACACCTTC,CASSGGQANPYGYTF
-,TRBJ2-3,TRBD2,TRBV7-9,15,TGTGCCAGCAGCCCCGGGACTAGTACCGCAGATACGCAGTATTTT,CASSPGTSTADTQYF
-,TRBJ1-4,TRBD1,TRBV7-2,14,TGTGCCAGCAGGGGGACAGGGCCGAATGAAAAACTGTTTTTT,CASRGTGPNEKLFF
once,TRBJ1-4,TRBD1,TRBV7-2,14,TGTGCCAGCAGCTCCGGGACAGGGACAGAAAAACTGTTTTTT,CASSSGTGTEKLFF
-,TRBJ2-5,TRBD2,TRBV28,15,TGTGCCAGCAGTTTGTCCAGCGGGGGGGCGGAGACCCAGTACTTC,CASSLSSGGAETQYF
-,TRBJ1-2,TRBD1,TRBV2,15,TGTGCCAGCAAGGGACAGGGGTCTTCTAACTATGGCTACACCTTC,CASKGQGSSNYGYTF
few,TRBJ2-2,TRBD2,TRBV18,17,TGTGCCAGCTCACCACCAGGGCTAGCGGGGAACACCGGGGAGCTGTTTTTT,CASSPPGLAGNTGELFF
-,TRBJ2-5,TRBD2,TRBV11-2,14,TGTGCCAGCAGGCTGGGAGCGGGAGGAGAGACCCAGTACTTC,CASRLGAGGETQYF
-,TRBJ1-5,-,TRBV3-1/TRBV3-2,12,TGTGCCAGCAGCCAATCTAACCAGCCCCAGCATTTT,CASSQSNQPQHF
few,TRBJ2-3,-,TRBV11-2,12,TGTGCCAGCAGCCCGCGGGGAGATACGCAGTATTTT,CASSPRGDTQYF
-,TRBJ1-1,-,TRBV6-2/TRBV6-3,19,TGTGCCAGCAGTTCCCTTATACCCGATAGGGGGAACATAAACACTGAAGCTTTCTTT,CASSSLIPDRGNINTEAFF
many,TRBJ1-2,-,TRBV3-1/TRBV3-2,13,TGTGCCAGCAGCCCCCGGGGACAAGATGGCTACACCTTC,CASSPRGQDGYTF
-,TRBJ1-6,-,TRBV18,16,TGTGCCAGCTCACCGACAACACAGGGATGGAATTCACCCCTCCACTTT,CASSPTTQGWNSPLHF
-,TRBJ2-1,TRBD2,TRBV6-2/TRBV6-3,16,TGTGCCAGCAGTTACCGCCGGGGGGTGAACTACAATGAGCAGTTCTTC,CASSYRRGVNYNEQFF
-,TRBJ2-3,TRBD2,TRBV9,17,TGTGCCAGCAGCGTAAGTCTAGCGGGAGGGAGCACAGATACGCAGTATTTT,CASSVSLAGGSTDTQYF
-,TRBJ2-5,TRBD2,TRBV7-9,17,TGTGCCAGCAGCTTAAACTTAGCGGGGGGTACAGGGGAGACCCAGTACTTC,CASSLNLAGGTGETQYF
-,TRBJ2-1,TRBD2,TRBV6-4,15,TGTGCCAGCAGTGTCGGACTAGCGACCTTTAGTGAGCAGTTCTTC,CASSVGLATFSEQFF
once,TRBJ1-2,-,TRBV3-1/TRBV3-2,13,TGTGCCAGCAGTATCGGACAGAAATATGGCTACACCTTC,CASSIGQKYGYTF
-,TRBJ2-5,-,TRBV19,16,TGTGCCAGTAGTATGTGGGGGGGCGCAGACCAAGAGACCCAGTACTTC,CASSMWGGADQETQYF
-,TRBJ1-1,-,TRBV2,14,TGTGCCAGCAGGCTCACTACAGGGTTCACTGAAGCTTTCTTT,CASRLTTGFTEAFF
-,TRBJ1-5,-,TRBV30,14,TGTGCCTGGAGTGTAGGCGGGGGTGATCAGCCCCAGCATTTT,CAWSVGGGDQPQHF
many,TRBJ1-1,-,TRBV5-1,14,TGCGCCAGCAGCTTGGCCGGCGGTTACGTTGAAGCTTTCTTT,CASSLAGGYVEAFF
-,TRBJ1-2,TRBD1,TRBV28,15,TGTGCCAGCAGTTTAGACAGGGGGCGCATCTATGGCTACACCTTC,CASSLDRGRIYGYTF
-,TRBJ1-4,TRBD1,TRBV19,14,TGTGCCAGTAGTAACAGGGGGCGCGGAGAAAAACTGTTTTTT,CASSNRGRGEKLFF
-,TRBJ1-5,-,TRBV27,17,TGTGCCAGCAGTTTATCCCACCTGACAGCTAGCAATCAGCCCCAGCATTTT,CASSLSHLTASNQPQHF
-,TRBJ2-3,-,TRBV5-6,14,TGTGCCAGCAGCTTGGTCGGTTACACAGATACGCAGTATTTT,CASSLVGYTDTQYF
many,TRBJ1-1,-,TRBV7-9,13,TGTGCCAGCAGCTTAGGCCTACCTACTGAAGCTTTCTTT,CASSLGLPTEAFF
-,TRBJ2-1,TRBD2,TRBV9,17,TGTGCCAGCAGCGTAGATTCCCAGCGGGGGGGCCTCAATGAGCAGTTCTTC,CASSVDSQRGGLNEQFF
-,TRBJ1-1,TRBD1,TRBV18,16,TGTGCCAGCTCATGGGGACAGGGGGCCCCGAACACTGAAGCTTTCTTT,CASSWGQGAPNTEAFF
-,TRBJ2-1,TRBD2,TRBV7-3,15,TGTGCCAGCAGCTTAATTCCTGTGCGGGGGACTGAGCAGTTCTTC,CASSLIPVRGTEQFF
-,TRBJ2-5,-,TRBV10-2,15,TGCGCCAGCGTCCCAACCATGTCCGTCAGAGAGACCCAGTACTTC,CASVPTMSVRETQYF
-,TRBJ2-2,TRBD2,TRBV19,16,TGTGCCAGTAGTCTTGCGGGAGGGCCGGGGACCGGGGAGCTGTTTTTT,CASSLAGGPGTGELFF
-,TRBJ1-2,TRBD1,TRBV6-5,15,TGTGCCAGCAGTTCGGGGACAGGGTGGGCCTATGGCTACACCTTC,CASSSGTGWAYGYTF
-,TRBJ1-5,-,TRBV7-8,13,TGTGCCAGCAGCTTGGGGGCCGGTCAGCCCCAGCATTTT,CASSLGAGQPQHF
-,TRBJ2-3,-,TRBV5-1,16,TGCGCCAGCAGCTTCGGCCAGGGATATAGCACAGATACGCAGTATTTT,CASSFGQGYSTDTQYF
-,TRBJ2-1,TRBD1,TRBV5-4,14,TGTGCCAGCAGCTTCAGGGGGCAAACCAATGAGCAGTTCTTC,CASSFRGQTNEQFF
few,TRBJ2-3,TRBD2,TRBV13,20,TGTGCCAGCAGCTCGTTCCAACGGACTAGCGGGAGAGGTGTCCCAGATACGCAGTATTTT,CASSSFQRTSGRGVPDTQYF
once,TRBJ2-1,TRBD2,TRBV6-5,13,TGTGCCAGCAGTTGGACTAGCGGGGGGGCCGAGTTCTTC,CASSWTSGGAEFF
-,TRBJ2-1,-,TRBV28,14,TGTGCCATCTGGGGTGCAGGGGAGTCAGATGAGCAGTTCTTC,CAIWGAGESDEQFF
-,TRBJ2-7,TRBD1,TRBV24-1,14,TGTGCCACCAGTGACTCAGACAGGGTAGGCGAGCAGTACTTC,CATSDSDRVGEQYF
-,TRBJ1-1,-,TRBV11-3,14,TGTGCCAGCAGCATCCAGTTAAAGAACACTGAAGCTTTCTTT,CASSIQLKNTEAFF
-,TRBJ1-1,TRBD1,TRBV5-5,14,TGTGCCAGCAGCTTTACAGGGGGGAACACTGAAGCTTTCTTT,CASSFTGGNTEAFF
once,TRBJ2-2,TRBD1,TRBV5-4,15,TGTGCCAGCAGCTGGGAAGGGGGCAGCACCGGGGAGCTGTTTTTT,CASSWEGGSTGELFF
-,TRBJ2-3,-,TRBV7-6,16,TGTGCCAGCAGCTTCGGGATGCACTTATCCAGCGATACGCAGTATTTT,CASSFGMHLSSDTQYF
-,TRBJ2-1,-,TRBV5-1,14,TGCGCCAGCAGCTTGGGCGACACCTCAAGTGAGCAGTTCTTC,CASSLGDTSSEQFF
-,TRBJ2-2,TRBD1,TRBV2,16,TGTGCCAGCAGTCCTCCGGGACAGGGGACCACCGGGGAGCTGTTTTTT,CASSPPGQGTTGELFF
-,TRBJ2-1,TRBD2,TRBV28,15,TGTGCCAGCAGTCCCCGGCGGGGGGCCTACAATGAGCAGTTCTTC,CASSPRRGAYNEQFF
-,TRBJ1-5,-,TRBV11-2,16,TGTGCCAGCAGCTTAGGTGCCGGGGTTAGCAATCAGCCCCAGCATTTT,CASSLGAGVSNQPQHF
few,TRBJ1-2,-,TRBV19,15,TGTGCCAGTAGCCCCCCCAGGGTAGCTAACTATGGCTACACCTTC,CASSPPRVANYGYTF